This T cell receptor (beta chain) was recorded in a study of control samples from healthy donors and cancer patients. The method was immunoSEQ multiplex PCR; TCRdb's version includes in-frame clones alone and lacks a portion of them. The table has about 180,000 clones, 75% to 95% seen once; the top ten hold roughly 2.1%. V was pared by 3 bases and J by 0 bases, with 12 bases of the junction left unmatched. This CDR3 is built from 18 residues. The germline V gene has CDR1 SGHRS and CDR2 YFSETQ. The sample consisted of blood. V and J are TRBV5-1 and TRBJ1-1, with TRBD1 identical over 9 bases. The sequence was collected from a woman in her thirties or forties in good health. The CDR3 DNA reads as TGCGCCAGCAGCTCCCAGGGACAGGGAGGGACCCTGAACACTGAAGCTTTCTTT. This translates into CASSSQGQGGTLNTEAFF. The full variable domain, in which reference TRBV5-1 and TRBJ1-1 provide the parts outside the CDR3, is KAGVTQTPRYLIKTRGQQVTLSCSPISGHRSVSWYQQTPGQGLQFLFEYFSETQRNKGNFPGRFSGRQFSNSRSEMNVSTLELGDSALYLCASSSQGQGGTLNTEAFFGQGTRLTVV.